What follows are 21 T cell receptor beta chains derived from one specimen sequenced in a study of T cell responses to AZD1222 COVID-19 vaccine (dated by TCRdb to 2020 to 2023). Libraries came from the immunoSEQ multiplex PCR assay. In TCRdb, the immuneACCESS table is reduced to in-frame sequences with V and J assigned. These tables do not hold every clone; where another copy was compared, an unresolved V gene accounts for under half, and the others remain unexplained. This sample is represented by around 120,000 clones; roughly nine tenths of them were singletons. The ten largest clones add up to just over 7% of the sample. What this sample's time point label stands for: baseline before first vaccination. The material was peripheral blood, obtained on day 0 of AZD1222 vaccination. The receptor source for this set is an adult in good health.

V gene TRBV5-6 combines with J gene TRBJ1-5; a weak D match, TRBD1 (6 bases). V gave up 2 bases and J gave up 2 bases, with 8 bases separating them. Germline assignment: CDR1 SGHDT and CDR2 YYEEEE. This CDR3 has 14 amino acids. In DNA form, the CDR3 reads TGTGCCAGCAGCTTTGCAGGGGGCAATCAGCCCCAGCATTTT. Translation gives CASSFAGGNQPQHF. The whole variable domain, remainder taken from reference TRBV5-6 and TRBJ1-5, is DAGVTQSPTHLIKTRGQQVTLRCSPKSGHDTVSWYQQALGQGPQFIFQYYEEEERQRGNFPDRFSGHQFPNYSSELNVNALLLGDSALYLCASSFAGGNQPQHFGDGTRLSIL.

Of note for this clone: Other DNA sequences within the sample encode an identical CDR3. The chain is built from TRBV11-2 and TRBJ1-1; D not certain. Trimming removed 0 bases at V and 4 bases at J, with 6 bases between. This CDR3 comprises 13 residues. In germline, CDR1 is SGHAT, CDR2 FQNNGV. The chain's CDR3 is CASSLDLGTEAFF. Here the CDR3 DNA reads TGTGCCAGCAGCTTAGATCTTGGCACTGAAGCTTTCTTT.

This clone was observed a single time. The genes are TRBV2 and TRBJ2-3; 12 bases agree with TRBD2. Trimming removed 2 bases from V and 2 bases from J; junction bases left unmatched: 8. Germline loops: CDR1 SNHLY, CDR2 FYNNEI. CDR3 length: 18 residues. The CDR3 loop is CASSETLWTSGITDTQYF. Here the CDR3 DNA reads TGTGCCAGCAGTGAAACGCTCTGGACTAGCGGGATCACAGATACGCAGTATTTT.

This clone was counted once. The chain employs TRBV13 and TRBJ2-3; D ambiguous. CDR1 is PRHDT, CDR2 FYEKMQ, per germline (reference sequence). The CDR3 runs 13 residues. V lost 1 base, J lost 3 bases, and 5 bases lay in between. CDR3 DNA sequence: TGTGCCAGCAGCTTAGAGTCGACAGATACGCAGTATTTT. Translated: CASSLESTDTQYF.

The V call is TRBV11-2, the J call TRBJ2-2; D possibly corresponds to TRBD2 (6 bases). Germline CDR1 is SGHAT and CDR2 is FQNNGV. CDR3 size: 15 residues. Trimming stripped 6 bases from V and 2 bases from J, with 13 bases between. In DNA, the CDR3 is TGTGCCAGCAGTAATCCGGGGACTAACACCGGGGAGCTGTTTTTT. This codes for CASSNPGTNTGELFF.

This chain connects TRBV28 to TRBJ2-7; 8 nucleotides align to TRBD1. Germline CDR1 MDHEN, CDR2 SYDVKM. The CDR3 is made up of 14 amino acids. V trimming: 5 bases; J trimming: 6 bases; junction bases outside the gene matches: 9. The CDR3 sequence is CASSIGQGPREQYF. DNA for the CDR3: TGTGCCAGCAGTATTGGACAGGGTCCGCGCGAGCAGTACTTC.

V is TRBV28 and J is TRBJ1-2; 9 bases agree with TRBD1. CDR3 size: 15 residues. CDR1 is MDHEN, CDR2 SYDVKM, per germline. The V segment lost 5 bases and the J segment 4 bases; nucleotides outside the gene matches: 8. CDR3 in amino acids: CASSPRTGVLYGYTF. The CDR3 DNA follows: TGTGCCAGCAGTCCAAGGACAGGGGTCCTCTATGGCTACACCTTC.

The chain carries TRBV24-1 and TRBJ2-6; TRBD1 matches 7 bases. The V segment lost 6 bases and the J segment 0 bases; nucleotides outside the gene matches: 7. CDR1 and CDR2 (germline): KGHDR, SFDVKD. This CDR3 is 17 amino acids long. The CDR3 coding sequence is TGTGCCACCAGTCCGGGACAGCCGAGCTCTGGGGCCAACGTCCTGACTTTC. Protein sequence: CATSPGQPSSGANVLTF.

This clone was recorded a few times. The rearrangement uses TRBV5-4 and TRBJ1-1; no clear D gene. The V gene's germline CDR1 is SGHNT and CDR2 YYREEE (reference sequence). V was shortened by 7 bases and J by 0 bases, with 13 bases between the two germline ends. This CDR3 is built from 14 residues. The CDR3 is CASGEDLMNTEAFF. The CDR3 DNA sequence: TGTGCCAGCGGGGAGGACCTTATGAACACTGAAGCTTTCTTT.

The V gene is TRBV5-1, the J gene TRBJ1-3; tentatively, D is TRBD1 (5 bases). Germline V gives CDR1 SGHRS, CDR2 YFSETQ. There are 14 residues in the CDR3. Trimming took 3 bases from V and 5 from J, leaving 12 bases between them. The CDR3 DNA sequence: TGCGCCAGCAGCTCCGGAGGGGACCGAAACACCATATATTTT. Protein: CASSSGGDRNTIYF.

CDR3 in DNA: TGTGCCAGTATTACAAAGACAGGGGCCTACAATCAGCCCCAGCATTTT. Its translation is CASITKTGAYNQPQHF. The chain couples TRBV19 to TRBJ1-5; 8 positions match TRBD1. The CDR3 spans 16 residues. Per germline, CDR1 LNHDA and CDR2 SQIVND (reference sequence). The junction had 11 bases not matched to a gene; V was cut back by 7 bases and J by 3 bases.

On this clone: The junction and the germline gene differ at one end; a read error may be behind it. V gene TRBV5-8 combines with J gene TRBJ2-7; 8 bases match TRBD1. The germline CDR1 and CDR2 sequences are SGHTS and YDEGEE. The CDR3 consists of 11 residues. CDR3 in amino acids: CASSFDRGRLF. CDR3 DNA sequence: TGTGCCAGCAGCTTTGACAGGGGACGCCTCTTC. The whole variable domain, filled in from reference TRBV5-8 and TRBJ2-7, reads EAGVTQSPTHLIKTRGQQATLRCSPISGHTSVYWYQQALGLGLQFLLWYDEGEERNRGNFPPRFSGRQFPNYSSELNVNALELEDSALYLCASSFDRGRLFGPGTRLTVT.

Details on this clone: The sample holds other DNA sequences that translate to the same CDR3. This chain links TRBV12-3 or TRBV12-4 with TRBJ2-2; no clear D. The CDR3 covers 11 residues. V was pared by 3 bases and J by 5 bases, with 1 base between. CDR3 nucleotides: TGTGCCAGCAGTTTTACCGGGGAGCTGTTTTTT. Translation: CASSFTGELFF.

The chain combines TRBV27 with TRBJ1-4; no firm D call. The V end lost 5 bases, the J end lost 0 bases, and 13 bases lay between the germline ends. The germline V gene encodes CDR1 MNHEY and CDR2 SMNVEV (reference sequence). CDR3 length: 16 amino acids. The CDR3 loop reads CASSPHFQTTNEKLFF. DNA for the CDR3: TGTGCCAGCAGTCCCCATTTCCAAACAACTAATGAAAAACTGTTTTTT.

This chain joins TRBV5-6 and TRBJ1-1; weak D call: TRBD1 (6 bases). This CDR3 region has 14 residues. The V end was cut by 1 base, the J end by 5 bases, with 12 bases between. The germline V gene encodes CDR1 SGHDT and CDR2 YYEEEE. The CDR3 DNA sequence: TGTGCCAGCAGCTTGATGGGGGCACGGACTGAAGCTTTCTTT. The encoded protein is CASSLMGARTEAFF.

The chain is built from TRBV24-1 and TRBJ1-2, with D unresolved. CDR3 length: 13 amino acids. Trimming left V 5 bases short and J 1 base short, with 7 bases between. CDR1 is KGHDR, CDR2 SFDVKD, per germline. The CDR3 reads CATSVPGNYGYTF. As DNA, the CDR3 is TGTGCCACCAGTGTTCCGGGTAACTATGGCTACACCTTC.

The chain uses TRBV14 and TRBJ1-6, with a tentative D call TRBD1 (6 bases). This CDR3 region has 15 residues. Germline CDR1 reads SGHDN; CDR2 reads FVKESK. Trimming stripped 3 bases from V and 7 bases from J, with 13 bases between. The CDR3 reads CASSQYTGMNSPLHF. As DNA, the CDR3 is TGTGCCAGCAGCCAGTACACAGGGATGAATTCACCCCTCCACTTT.

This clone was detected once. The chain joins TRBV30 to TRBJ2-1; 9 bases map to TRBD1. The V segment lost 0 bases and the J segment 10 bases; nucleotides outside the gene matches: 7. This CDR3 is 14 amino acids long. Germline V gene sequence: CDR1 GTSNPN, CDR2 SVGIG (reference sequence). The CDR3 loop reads CAWSVQGAGTEQFF. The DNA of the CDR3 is TGTGCCTGGAGTGTACAGGGGGCAGGAACGGAGCAGTTCTTC.

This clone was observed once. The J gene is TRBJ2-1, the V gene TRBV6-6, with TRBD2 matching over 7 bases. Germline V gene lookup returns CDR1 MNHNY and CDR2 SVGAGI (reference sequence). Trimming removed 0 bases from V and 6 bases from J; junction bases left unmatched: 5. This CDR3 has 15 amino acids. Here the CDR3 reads CASSYSREGSNEQFF. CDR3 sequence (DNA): TGTGCCAGCAGTTACTCGAGGGAGGGATCCAATGAGCAGTTCTTC.

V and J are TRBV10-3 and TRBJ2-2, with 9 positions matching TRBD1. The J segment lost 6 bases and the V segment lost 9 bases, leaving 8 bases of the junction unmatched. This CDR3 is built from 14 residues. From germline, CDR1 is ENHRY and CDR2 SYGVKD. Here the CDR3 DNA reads TGTGCCATGGCCGGGACAGGGCGGTCCGGGGAGCTGTTTTTT. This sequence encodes CAMAGTGRSGELFF.

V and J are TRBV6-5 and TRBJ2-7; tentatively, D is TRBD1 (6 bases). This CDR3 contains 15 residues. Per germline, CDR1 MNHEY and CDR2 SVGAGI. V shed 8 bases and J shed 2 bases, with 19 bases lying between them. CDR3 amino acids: CASGLTGTTAYEQYF. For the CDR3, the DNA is TGTGCCAGCGGGCTTACTGGGACAACCGCCTACGAGCAGTACTTC.